A single sample is the source of the 14 T cell receptor beta chains below, sequenced in a study of OX40 agonist ivuxolimab in advanced cancers. Assay used: immunoSEQ multiplex PCR; TCRdb lists only in-frame clones, some missing. The table lists 22,000 or so clones, approximately 84% of them singletons. Sequences were derived from CD4+ or CD8+ T cells sorted from blood, sampled in a trial of the OX40 agonist ivuxolimab. The receptors originated from an adult with an advanced solid tumor such as melanoma, head and neck, liver or kidney cancer.

V gene TRBV5-1 combines with J gene TRBJ1-4, with TRBD1 identical over 7 bases. This CDR3 contains 15 residues. Losses at the gene ends were 3 bases for V and 8 bases for J; bases not matched to a gene: 10. Germline V gene sequence: CDR1 SGHRS, CDR2 YFSETQ. The CDR3 loop reads CASSSTGAVLEKLFF. CDR3 coding DNA: TGCGCCAGCAGCTCCACAGGGGCCGTTCTCGAAAAACTGTTTTTT. Complete variable domain (other parts from reference TRBV5-1 and TRBJ1-4): KAGVTQTPRYLIKTRGQQVTLSCSPISGHRSVSWYQQTPGQGLQFLFEYFSETQRNKGNFPGRFSGRQFSNSRSEMNVSTLELGDSALYLCASSSTGAVLEKLFFGSGTQLSVL.

This chain uses TRBV6-4 with TRBJ2-4; weak D call: TRBD1 (5 bases). The V end was cut by 0 bases, the J end by 1 base, with 7 bases between. Germline V gene lookup returns CDR1 MRHNA and CDR2 SNTAGT. This CDR3 is built from 15 residues. Here the CDR3 reads CASSDSSGAKNIQYF. CDR3 nucleotides: TGTGCCAGCAGTGACTCATCAGGGGCCAAAAACATTCAGTACTTC.

This chain uses TRBV4-1 with TRBJ2-7; tentatively, D is TRBD1 (6 bases). The CDR3 has 14 amino acids. The germline gives CDR1 MGHRA, CDR2 YSYEKL. V was pared by 5 bases and J by 0 bases, with 11 bases between. CDR3 sequence reads: CASSMTDSSYEQYF. The CDR3 nucleotides are TGCGCCAGCAGCATGACGGACAGCTCCTACGAGCAGTACTTC.

The chain couples TRBV5-6 to TRBJ1-2; D is undetermined. Deletions cut 0 bases from V and 7 bases from J, with 22 bases between. The CDR3 consists of 17 residues. Germline CDR1 and CDR2: SGHDT and YYEEEE. CDR3 DNA sequence: TGTGCCAGCAGCTTGGCCTTTCATTGGGTTGGGCTCAGTGGCTACACCTTC. Residues: CASSLAFHWVGLSGYTF.

The chain links TRBV15 to TRBJ2-2; D could derive from TRBD1 or TRBD2 (6 bases each). Trimming left V 8 bases short and J 7 bases short, with 11 bases between. Germline V gene data show CDR1 as LNHNV and CDR2 as YYDKDF (reference sequence). The CDR3 runs to 12 residues. DNA for the CDR3: TGTGCCACCGGGGGGCAGGTCGGGGAGCTGTTTTTT. It translates to CATGGQVGELFF.

This sequence joins TRBV7-9 and TRBJ1-2; 8 bases match TRBD1. Unmatched junction bases numbered 8, after V lost 1 base and J lost 4 bases. The germline gives CDR1 SEHNR, CDR2 FQNEAQ (reference sequence). There are 16 residues in the CDR3. CDR3 nucleotide sequence: TGTGCCAGCAGCTTAGGGACAGGGAGCCCCCTCTATGGCTACACCTTC. It codes for CASSLGTGSPLYGYTF.

The rearrangement links TRBV28 to TRBJ1-2; possible D gene TRBD1, 6 bases. The germline V gene encodes CDR1 MDHEN and CDR2 SYDVKM. V shed 1 base and J shed 6 bases, with 12 bases lying between them. The CDR3 runs to 14 residues. CDR3 region: CASSLLGNRDGYTF. The CDR3 DNA follows: TGTGCCAGCAGTTTATTAGGGAACAGGGATGGCTACACCTTC.

The genes are TRBV7-2 and TRBJ2-2; 7 nucleotides align to TRBD2. Trimming cost V 3 bases and J 6 bases; bases outside gene matches: 10. The CDR3 runs 16 residues. Germline CDR1 reads SGHTA; CDR2 reads FQGNSA. CDR3 bases: TGTGCCAGCAGCTTGGCCTTACTAGCGAGGGCCGGGGAGCTGTTTTTT. It yields the protein CASSLALLARAGELFF.

The chain carries TRBV10-1 and TRBJ2-7, with TRBD2 matching over 11 bases. The CDR3 runs 16 residues. Per the germline V gene, CDR1 is WNHNN and CDR2 is SYGVQD (reference sequence). The junction had 15 bases not matched to a gene; V was cut back by 7 bases and J by 7 bases. CDR3 region: CASMPGLAAHWGEQYF. CDR3 nucleotides: TGCGCCAGCATGCCGGGACTAGCGGCTCATTGGGGGGAGCAGTACTTC.

The chain employs TRBV4-1 and TRBJ2-7; 9 bases are shared with TRBD1. V was pared by 0 bases and J by 3 bases, with 9 bases of the junction left unmatched. CDR3 length: 17 amino acids. The germline CDR1 and CDR2 sequences are MGHRA and YSYEKL. The CDR3 DNA is TGCGCCAGCAGCCAAGATCCCGGGACAGGGTTAATCTACGAGCAGTACTTC. It translates to CASSQDPGTGLIYEQYF.

This chain links TRBV29-1 with TRBJ2-7; the match to TRBD2 covers 11 bases. CDR3 size: 18 residues. Germline V lookup: CDR1 SQVTM, CDR2 ANQGSEA. With V trimmed by 6 bases and J by 4 bases, 20 bases remained unmatched. CDR3 sequence reads: CSVQGPTSGAQGVYEQYF. As DNA, the CDR3 is TGCAGCGTACAGGGGCCGACTAGCGGGGCCCAAGGGGTTTACGAGCAGTACTTC.

The chain has TRBV6-1 and TRBJ2-5; possible D gene TRBD2, 6 bases. CDR1 and CDR2 (germline): MNHNS, SASEGT. CDR3 length equals 14 residues. The V end lost 3 bases, the J end lost 5 bases, and 13 bases lay between the germline ends. The CDR3 loop reads CASSDLGDWETQYF. The DNA of the CDR3 is TGTGCCAGCAGTGATCTTGGGGACTGGGAGACCCAGTACTTC.

This clone was observed once. The CDR3 reads CASSFRTDTQYF. The CDR3 DNA reads TGTGCCAGCAGTTTTCGCACAGATACGCAGTATTTT. The chain recombines TRBV28 with TRBJ2-3, with D unclear. This CDR3 contains 12 residues. The germline gives CDR1 MDHEN, CDR2 SYDVKM. V was clipped by 3 bases and J by 1 base, with 2 bases between them.

This chain uses TRBV27 with TRBJ1-1; no firm D call. This CDR3 region has 15 residues. Germline V gives CDR1 MNHEY, CDR2 SMNVEV (reference sequence). V was clipped by 2 bases and J by 3 bases, with 13 bases between them. In DNA form, the CDR3 reads TGTGCCAGCAGTTTAGCCCCCGGGTTGCACACTGAAGCTTTCTTT. It encodes CASSLAPGLHTEAFF.